This paragraph reports one T cell receptor beta chain. Its antigen is not known. This entry is derived from a study of chemoradiotherapy in HPV16-positive cancers. Looking at the study overall: Candidate HPV-specific T-cell clones and common TCR motifs came from functional assays in a couple of HPV16-positive patients. Overall study findings and caveats: Candidate HPV-specific clones and E7-related TCR motifs grew in tumor during treatment.

The data were produced by immunoSEQ multiplex PCR, yet TCRdb's version contains in-frame clones alone and is incomplete. The sample contains 15,000 to 20,000 clones, roughly 86% of which appear only once. Trimming took off 0 bases at V and 1 base at J, with 8 bases between the two ends. Germline assignment: CDR1 SGHKS and CDR2 YYEKEE (reference sequence). The CDR3 has 14 residues. The origin of this receptor is a human donor with HPV-associated anogenital cancer. Sequencing used blood, obtained from a patient who underwent chemoradiotherapy. The chain carries TRBV5-5 and TRBJ2-7, with D unresolved. CDR3 protein: CASSLAVGSYEQYF. The CDR3, as DNA: TGTGCCAGCAGCTTGGCCGTCGGATCCTACGAGCAGTACTTC. The full variable domain, its missing parts supplied by reference TRBV5-5 and TRBJ2-7, is DAGVTQSPTHLIKTRGQQVTLRCSPISGHKSVSWYQQVLGQGPQFIFQYYEKEERGRGNFPDRFSARQFPNYSSELNVNALLLGDSALYLCASSLAVGSYEQYFGPGTRLTVT.